Each of the 30 T cell receptor beta chains below was sequenced from the same sample in a study of OX40 agonist ivuxolimab in advanced cancers. This table comes from immunoSEQ multiplex PCR, and its TCRdb copy is limited to in-frame clones, with some not included. This sample has around 24,000 clones, with roughly 80% found just once. The sequenced sample was CD4+ or CD8+ T cells sorted from blood, obtained in a trial of the OX40 agonist ivuxolimab. These receptors were taken from an adult with an advanced solid tumor such as melanoma, head and neck, liver or kidney cancer.

This chain links TRBV7-9 with TRBJ2-7; tentatively, D is TRBD1 (7 bases). This CDR3 is 15 amino acids long. The germline CDR1 and CDR2 sequences are SEHNR and FQNEAQ (reference sequence). V was cut by 1 base and J by 5 bases, with 15 bases left in between. The CDR3 DNA is TGTGCCAGCAGCTTAGAGGGGGGACAGTTGAACGAGCAGTACTTC. Translation gives CASSLEGGQLNEQYF.

This chain joins TRBV7-6 and TRBJ2-3, with D tentatively TRBD2 (6 bases). Germline V gene data show CDR1 as SGHVS and CDR2 as FNYEAQ. V lost 1 base, J lost 0 bases, and 11 bases lay in between. The CDR3 loop spans 16 amino acids. The CDR3, as DNA: TGTGCCAGCAGCTTAGGGGGACTCATTAGCACAGATACGCAGTATTTT. This sequence encodes CASSLGGLISTDTQYF.

The CDR3 loop is CSVEPGRARNEQFF. CDR3 bases: TGCAGCGTTGAACCCGGGAGGGCTCGGAATGAGCAGTTCTTC. The chain employs TRBV29-1 and TRBJ2-1; the match to TRBD2 covers 8 bases. The germline gives CDR1 SQVTM, CDR2 ANQGSEA. The length of the CDR3 is 14 residues. J was trimmed by 7 bases and V by 2 bases; bases with no gene match: 7.

The rearrangement uses TRBV10-3 and TRBJ1-2; unclear D gene. The germline V gene has CDR1 ENHRY and CDR2 SYGVKD. This CDR3 has 15 amino acids. The V and J ends lost 2 bases and 4 bases respectively, with 14 bases between them. CDR3 sequence: CAISESEGLGYGYTF. The CDR3 region has the DNA TGTGCCATCAGTGAGAGTGAGGGCCTCGGCTATGGCTACACCTTC.

This rearrangement joins TRBV19 to TRBJ2-7; TRBD2 is a possible D gene (6 bases). Germline V lookup: CDR1 LNHDA, CDR2 SQIVND (reference sequence). The CDR3 spans 11 residues. V lost 8 bases and J lost 2, with 7 bases in between. The CDR3 DNA follows: TGTGCCAGTGGAGGGCCCTACGAGCAGTACTTC. Amino acid sequence: CASGGPYEQYF.

This rearrangement joins TRBV7-9 to TRBJ2-5, with 9 bases lining up with TRBD2. Germline V gene data show CDR1 as SEHNR and CDR2 as FQNEAQ (reference sequence). The CDR3 extends over 16 amino acids. Trimming took 2 bases from V and 2 from J; bases not matched to a gene: 6. The CDR3 region is CASSLIGLAGQETQYF. CDR3 nucleotide sequence: TGTGCCAGCAGCTTAATCGGTCTAGCGGGGCAAGAGACCCAGTACTTC.

This clone is large in the sample. This chain links TRBV15 with TRBJ2-5, with 7 bases matching TRBD2. The V and J ends lost 6 bases and 4 bases, in that order; junction bases with no gene match: 5. This CDR3 has 13 amino acids. CDR1 is LNHNV and CDR2 is YYDKDF in the germline V gene (reference sequence). CDR3 nucleotides: TGTGCCACCAGTGTCATAGCGGGAGAGACCCAGTACTTC. Amino acids: CATSVIAGETQYF.

This chain connects TRBV15 to TRBJ1-2; no definite D call. The CDR3 has 15 residues. V was shortened by 0 bases and J by 2 bases, with 10 bases between the two germline ends. Germline loops: CDR1 LNHNV, CDR2 YYDKDF (reference sequence). CDR3 sequence: CATSRDLGSNYGYTF. CDR3 nucleotides: TGTGCCACCAGCAGAGATCTTGGCAGCAACTATGGCTACACCTTC.

J is TRBJ2-1 and V is TRBV23-1; no reliable D call. TRBV23-1 belongs to the ORF category, with a function that is uncertain. Trimming cost V 11 bases and J 7 bases, with 15 bases left between them. This CDR3 comprises 12 residues. CDR3 sequence (DNA): TGCGCCGTGAACCCCCTAAGAAATGAGCAGTTCTTC. Translated, it gives CAVNPLRNEQFF.

The chain joins TRBV9 to TRBJ1-3; D is perhaps TRBD1 (6 bases). V was clipped by 3 bases and J by 0 bases, with 13 bases between them. Per germline, CDR1 SGDLS and CDR2 YYNGEE. The CDR3 contains 16 residues. As DNA, the CDR3 is TGTGCCAGCAGCGGCGGTGACAGGAGCTCTGGAAACACCATATATTTT. Its protein is CASSGGDRSSGNTIYF.

This clone is labeled as medium-sized. CDR3 protein: CASSDRDNTGELFF. The DNA for the CDR3 is TGTGCCAGCAGCGACAGGGATAACACCGGGGAGCTGTTTTTT. V and J are TRBV6-5 and TRBJ2-2; 7 bases fit TRBD1. Germline V CDR1 and CDR2: MNHEY, SVGAGI. V was clipped by 6 bases and J by 2 bases; unmatched bases: 3. The CDR3 runs to 14 residues.

This clone appeared once. The chain combines TRBV5-1 with TRBJ2-2, with 7 nucleotides matching TRBD1. CDR3 size: 15 residues. Trimming removed 2 bases from V and 2 bases from J; junction bases left unmatched: 3. The germline V gene has CDR1 SGHRS and CDR2 YFSETQ. In nucleotides, the CDR3 is TGCGCCAGCAGCTTAGCAGGGGGAAACACCGGGGAGCTGTTTTTT. It encodes CASSLAGGNTGELFF. Based on the CDR3 plus reference TRBV5-1 and TRBJ2-2, the full variable domain is KAGVTQTPRYLIKTRGQQVTLSCSPISGHRSVSWYQQTPGQGLQFLFEYFSETQRNKGNFPGRFSGRQFSNSRSEMNVSTLELGDSALYLCASSLAGGNTGELFFGEGSRLTVL.

The chain combines TRBV27 with TRBJ2-3; 15 nucleotides line up with TRBD2. The CDR3 is made up of 15 amino acids. In germline, CDR1 is MNHEY, CDR2 SMNVEV (reference sequence). The ends lost 6 bases at V and 6 bases at J; junction bases unmatched: 4. Here the CDR3 reads CASSKGTSGRDTQYF. The CDR3 DNA reads TGTGCCAGCAGCAAAGGGACTAGCGGGAGGGATACGCAGTATTTT.

This chain joins TRBV5-8 and TRBJ2-2, with D maybe TRBD1 (6 bases). In germline, CDR1 is SGHTS, CDR2 YDEGEE. This CDR3 is 14 amino acids long. V lost 5 bases, J lost 5 bases, and 13 bases lay in between. The CDR3 DNA sequence: TGTGCCAGCAGGGAAACAGGGTTTACCGGGGAGCTGTTTTTT. This sequence encodes CASRETGFTGELFF.

The chain joins TRBV2 to TRBJ2-1; 10 bases are a match to TRBD2. Trimming cost V 7 bases and J 6 bases; bases outside gene matches: 6. The CDR3 is 14 amino acids. Germline V gene lookup returns CDR1 SNHLY and CDR2 FYNNEI. In DNA, the CDR3 is TGTGCCAGCAACCGAGCGGGGGGGCTCAATGAGCAGTTCTTC. Its translation: CASNRAGGLNEQFF.

The chain combines TRBV5-5 with TRBJ2-7; 7 bases align to TRBD2. CDR3 length: 14 amino acids. The germline gives CDR1 SGHKS, CDR2 YYEKEE (reference sequence). Trimming at V came to 0 bases and at J to 5 bases, leaving 5 bases not matched to a gene. DNA for the CDR3: TGTGCCAGCAGCTTGGGGCGGGAGTTCCACGAGCAGTACTTC. Translation: CASSLGREFHEQYF.

In nucleotides, the CDR3 is TGTGCCAGCAGCTTAGAGCCTGGGACAGGGGGTGGCGAGCAGTACTTC. It encodes CASSLEPGTGGGEQYF. The V gene is TRBV7-6, the J gene TRBJ2-7, with 11 bases that match TRBD1. The CDR3 is 16 residues long. Germline V lookup: CDR1 SGHVS, CDR2 FNYEAQ. Trimming took 1 base from V and 6 from J; bases not matched to a gene: 8.

The rearrangement uses TRBV4-2 and TRBJ2-1; 7 bases are a match to TRBD2. Germline-derived CDR1 and CDR2 are LGHNA and YNFKEQ. The CDR3 totals 17 residues. The J segment lost 4 bases and the V segment lost 1 base, leaving 10 bases of the junction unmatched. The DNA for the CDR3 is TGTGCCAGCAGCCAAGTACCCCCCAGCGGGGATTACAATGAGCAGTTCTTC. Translating it yields CASSQVPPSGDYNEQFF.

J is TRBJ2-1 and V is TRBV27; a possible D gene is TRBD2 (6 bases). This CDR3 comprises 16 residues. Deletions cut 6 bases from V and 6 bases from J, with 21 bases between. Germline V CDR1 and CDR2: MNHEY, SMNVEV (reference sequence). In nucleotides, the CDR3 is TGTGCCAGCAGGCCGGGCGGGGCGGAGTTGCGCAATGAGCAGTTCTTC. Translated, it gives CASRPGGAELRNEQFF.

J is TRBJ2-7 and V is TRBV9, with 8 bases aligning to TRBD1. The CDR3 loop spans 15 amino acids. The trim removed 4 bases at V and 4 bases at J, leaving 10 bases unmatched. From germline, CDR1 is SGDLS and CDR2 YYNGEE. CDR3 sequence reads: CASSQSGTGQYEQYF. The CDR3 bases are TGTGCCAGCAGCCAGTCTGGGACAGGTCAATACGAGCAGTACTTC.

The chain combines TRBV7-8 with TRBJ1-5; 9 bases line up with TRBD1. Per the germline V gene, CDR1 is SGHVS and CDR2 is FQNEAQ. The CDR3 spans 16 residues. Germline trimming cut 4 bases from V and 4 bases from J; bases unmatched to any gene: 8. CDR3 amino acids: CASSSSRDRANQPQHF. The CDR3 coding sequence is TGTGCCAGCAGCTCAAGCCGGGACAGGGCAAATCAGCCCCAGCATTTT.

This clone is medium-sized within its sample. The rearrangement links TRBV28 to TRBJ2-2; D is undetermined. The germline V gene encodes CDR1 MDHEN and CDR2 SYDVKM. The length of the CDR3 is 13 residues. The germline V and J ends were trimmed by 8 bases and 9 bases, with 16 bases remaining between them. CDR3 sequence (DNA): TGTGCCAGCCGACGAAGGGCAGCTTGGGAGCTGTTTTTT. Protein sequence: CASRRRAAWELFF.

The CDR3 loop is CASTPTDMNTEAFF. The CDR3, as DNA: TGTGCCAGTACCCCGACAGACATGAACACTGAAGCTTTCTTT. The chain combines TRBV19 with TRBJ1-1; D possibly corresponds to TRBD1 (5 bases). The CDR3 is 14 residues long. The germline gives CDR1 LNHDA, CDR2 SQIVND (reference sequence). Trimming left V 7 bases short and J 0 bases short, with 12 bases between.

This chain uses TRBV7-6 with TRBJ1-3; the D is unclear. The length of the CDR3 is 16 residues. V lost 3 bases, J lost 0 bases, and 12 bases lay in between. Germline lookup yields CDR1 SGHVS and CDR2 FNYEAQ. CDR3 region: CASSFGDSNSGNTIYF. As DNA, the CDR3 is TGTGCCAGCAGCTTCGGCGATTCGAACTCTGGAAACACCATATATTTT.

This clone occurred a few times. The rearrangement uses TRBV6-1 and TRBJ1-1; TRBD1 agrees at 8 bases. Trimming took 3 bases from V and 5 from J; bases not matched to a gene: 11. This CDR3 has 16 amino acids. CDR1 and CDR2 (germline): MNHNS, SASEGT. The CDR3 bases are TGTGCCAGCAGTGAGCCATGGACAGGGTGGTGGACTGAAGCTTTCTTT. Its protein is CASSEPWTGWWTEAFF.

The CDR3, as DNA: TGTGCCTGGAACAGGGGGCAAGTGAACACTGAAGCTTTCTTT. Translated, it gives CAWNRGQVNTEAFF. V usage is TRBV30 and J usage is TRBJ1-1; 9 bases map to TRBD1. Germline CDR1 is GTSNPN and CDR2 is SVGIG (reference sequence). V trimming: 4 bases; J trimming: 0 bases; junction bases outside the gene matches: 3. The length of the CDR3 is 14 residues.

The CDR3 region has the DNA TGTGCCAGCAGCGGACCTACACGAGGAGAATGGTACTATGGCTACACCTTC. It translates to CASSGPTRGEWYYGYTF. This chain uses TRBV11-2 with TRBJ1-2, with unresolved D. Germline CDR1 and CDR2: SGHAT and FQNNGV. The CDR3 is 17 amino acids. The V end was cut by 5 bases, the J end by 3 bases, with 22 bases between.

The genes are TRBV7-9 and TRBJ1-2; D not certain. Trimming pared 7 bases from V and 4 bases from J, leaving 10 bases between. Germline V CDR1 and CDR2: SEHNR, FQNEAQ (reference sequence). The CDR3 covers 12 residues. The CDR3 here is CASTGLAYGYTF. CDR3 in DNA: TGTGCCAGCACCGGACTCGCCTATGGCTACACCTTC.

The rearrangement joins TRBV6-4 to TRBJ1-5, with unresolved D. Germline values: CDR1 MRHNA, CDR2 SNTAGT. The CDR3 extends over 12 amino acids. Trimming removed 6 bases at V and 4 bases at J, with 7 bases between. CDR3 residues: CASSRENQPQHF. CDR3 nucleotide sequence: TGTGCCAGCAGCCGAGAGAATCAGCCCCAGCATTTT.

V gene TRBV9 combines with J gene TRBJ1-4, with TRBD1 as a possible D gene (6 bases). Trimming took 4 bases from V and 3 from J, leaving 13 bases between them. The CDR3 has 15 amino acids. CDR1 and CDR2 (germline): SGDLS, YYNGEE. The CDR3 nucleotides read TGTGCCAGCAGCTTCAAGGGGGGCGCTAATGAAAAACTGTTTTTT. This gives the protein CASSFKGGANEKLFF.